Given below is one TCR beta chain in context. Assay: immunoSEQ multiplex PCR; the TCRdb copy retains only in-frame clones and omits some. The data hold under 85,000 clones, with approximately 83% observed a single time. This sample is drawn from a study of blood T cell repertoires in COVID-19. Looking at the study overall: Italy, Spain and the United States were the sources of the convalescent and acute COVID-19 samples.

The germline V gene has CDR1 GTSNPN and CDR2 SVGIG (reference sequence). Trimming cost V 4 bases and J 3 bases; bases outside gene matches: 3. The length of the CDR3 is 13 residues. The receptor comes from a human donor in a cohort sampled during active COVID-19. Material: peripheral blood. This chain connects TRBV30 to TRBJ2-7, with 10 bases matching TRBD1. DNA for the CDR3: TGTGCCTGGATCAGGACAGGGGGCTACGAGCAGTACTTC. It encodes CAWIRTGGYEQYF. Combining the CDR3 with reference TRBV30 and TRBJ2-7 gives the whole variable domain SQTIHQWPATLVQPVGSPLSLECTVEGTSNPNLYWYRQAAGRGLQLLFYSVGIGQISSEVPQNLSASRPQDRQFILSSKKLLLSDSGFYLCAWIRTGGYEQYFGPGTRLTVT.